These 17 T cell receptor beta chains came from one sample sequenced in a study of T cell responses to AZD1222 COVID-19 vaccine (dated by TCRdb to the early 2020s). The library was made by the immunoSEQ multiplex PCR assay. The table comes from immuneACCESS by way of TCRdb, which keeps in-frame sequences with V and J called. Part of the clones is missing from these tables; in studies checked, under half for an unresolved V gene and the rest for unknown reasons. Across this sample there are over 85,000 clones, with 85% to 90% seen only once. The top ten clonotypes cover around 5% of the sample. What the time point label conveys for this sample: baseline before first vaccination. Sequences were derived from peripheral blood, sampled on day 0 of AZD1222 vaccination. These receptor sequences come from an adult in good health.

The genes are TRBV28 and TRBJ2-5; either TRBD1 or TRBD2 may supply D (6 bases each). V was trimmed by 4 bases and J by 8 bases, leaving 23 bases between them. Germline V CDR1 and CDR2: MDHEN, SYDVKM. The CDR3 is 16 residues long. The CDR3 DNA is TGTGCCAGCAGTTCCCCGGGGGCAGGGAGCTTAGTAACCCAGTACTTC. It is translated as CASSSPGAGSLVTQYF. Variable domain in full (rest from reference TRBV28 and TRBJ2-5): DVKVTQSSRYLVKRTGEKVFLECVQDMDHENMFWYRQDPGLGLRLIYFSYDVKMKEKGDIPEGYSVSREKKERFSLILESASTNQTSMYLCASSSPGAGSLVTQYFGPGTRLLVL.

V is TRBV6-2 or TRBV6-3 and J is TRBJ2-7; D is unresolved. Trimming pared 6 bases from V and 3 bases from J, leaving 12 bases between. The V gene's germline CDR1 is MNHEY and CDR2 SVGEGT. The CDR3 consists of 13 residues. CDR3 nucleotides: TGTGCCAGCAGCCAGACCCGCGGCTACGAGCAGTACTTC. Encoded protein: CASSQTRGYEQYF.

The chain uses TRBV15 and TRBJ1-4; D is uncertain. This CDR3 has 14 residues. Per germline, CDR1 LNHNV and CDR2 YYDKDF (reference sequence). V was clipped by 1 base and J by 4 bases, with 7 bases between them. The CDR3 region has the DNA TGTGCCACCAGCAGAGGGGCAAGTAATGAAAAACTGTTTTTT. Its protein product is CATSRGASNEKLFF.

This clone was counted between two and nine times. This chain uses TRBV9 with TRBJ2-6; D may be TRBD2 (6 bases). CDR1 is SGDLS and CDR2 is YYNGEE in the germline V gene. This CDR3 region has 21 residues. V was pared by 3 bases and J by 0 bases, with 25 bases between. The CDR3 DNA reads TGTGCCAGCAGCGCCCCTAGGGTCGCAGCGGGCCCATCCTCTGGGGCCAACGTCCTGACTTTC. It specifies CASSAPRVAAGPSSGANVLTF.

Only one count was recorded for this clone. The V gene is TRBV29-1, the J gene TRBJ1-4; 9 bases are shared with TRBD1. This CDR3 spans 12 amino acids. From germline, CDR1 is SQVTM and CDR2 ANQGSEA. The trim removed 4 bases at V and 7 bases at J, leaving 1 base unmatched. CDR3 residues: CSVGGQGEKLFF. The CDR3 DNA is TGCAGCGTTGGGGGACAGGGTGAAAAACTGTTTTTT.

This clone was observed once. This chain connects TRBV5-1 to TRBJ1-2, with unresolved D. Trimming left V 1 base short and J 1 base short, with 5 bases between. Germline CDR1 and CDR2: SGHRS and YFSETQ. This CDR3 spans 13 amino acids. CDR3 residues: CASSLYGNYGYTF. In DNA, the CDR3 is TGCGCCAGCAGCTTGTACGGTAACTATGGCTACACCTTC.

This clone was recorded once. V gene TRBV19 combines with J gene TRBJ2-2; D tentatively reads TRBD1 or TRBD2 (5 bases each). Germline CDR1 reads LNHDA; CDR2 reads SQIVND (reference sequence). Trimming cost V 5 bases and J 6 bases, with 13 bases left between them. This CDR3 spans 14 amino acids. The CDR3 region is CASSYDRGSGELFF. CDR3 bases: TGTGCCAGTAGTTATGATCGGGGCTCCGGGGAGCTGTTTTTT. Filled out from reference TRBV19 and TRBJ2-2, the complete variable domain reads DGGITQSPKYLFRKEGQNVTLSCEQNLNHDAMYWYRQDPGQGLRLIYYSQIVNDFQKGDIAEGYSVSREKKESFPLTVTSAQKNPTAFYLCASSYDRGSGELFFGEGSRLTVL.

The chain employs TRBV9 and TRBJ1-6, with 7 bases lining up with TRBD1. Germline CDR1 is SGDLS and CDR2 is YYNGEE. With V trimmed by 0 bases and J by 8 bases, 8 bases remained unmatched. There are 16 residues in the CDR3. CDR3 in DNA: TGTGCCAGCAGCGTAGACCCAGGGGGAGGTTATTCACCCCTCCACTTT. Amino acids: CASSVDPGGGYSPLHF.

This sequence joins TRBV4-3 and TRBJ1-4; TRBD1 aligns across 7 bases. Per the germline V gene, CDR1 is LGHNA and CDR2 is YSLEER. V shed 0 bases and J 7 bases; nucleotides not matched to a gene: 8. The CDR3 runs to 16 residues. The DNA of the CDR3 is TGCGCCAGCAGCCAAGATCTTGGCAGGGGGAGTGAAAAACTGTTTTTT. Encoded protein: CASSQDLGRGSEKLFF.

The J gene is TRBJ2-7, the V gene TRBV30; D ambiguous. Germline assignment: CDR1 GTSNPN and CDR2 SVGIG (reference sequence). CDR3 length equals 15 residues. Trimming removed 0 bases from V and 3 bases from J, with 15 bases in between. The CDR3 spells CAWSVPARYLYEQYF. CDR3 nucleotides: TGTGCCTGGAGTGTACCGGCGCGGTACCTCTACGAGCAGTACTTC.

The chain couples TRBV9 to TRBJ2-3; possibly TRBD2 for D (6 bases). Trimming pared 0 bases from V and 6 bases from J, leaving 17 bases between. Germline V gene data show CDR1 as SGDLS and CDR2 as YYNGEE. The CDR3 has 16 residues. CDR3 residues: CASSVAATAGMDTQYF. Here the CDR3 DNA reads TGTGCCAGCAGCGTAGCTGCTACTGCGGGAATGGATACGCAGTATTTT.

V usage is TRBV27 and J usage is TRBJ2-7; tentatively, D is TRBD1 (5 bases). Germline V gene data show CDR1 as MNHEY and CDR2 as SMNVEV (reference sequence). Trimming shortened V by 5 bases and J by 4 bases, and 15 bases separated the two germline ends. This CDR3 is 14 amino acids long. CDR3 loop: CASSPQGLGYEQYF. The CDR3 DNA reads TGTGCCAGCAGTCCGCAGGGCCTTGGGTACGAGCAGTACTTC.

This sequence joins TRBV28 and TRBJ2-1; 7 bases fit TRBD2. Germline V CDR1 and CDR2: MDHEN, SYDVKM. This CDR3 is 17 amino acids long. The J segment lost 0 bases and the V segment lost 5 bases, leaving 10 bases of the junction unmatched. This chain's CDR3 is CASSGTTNTISYNEQFF. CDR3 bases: TGTGCCAGCAGTGGGACTACTAATACAATCTCCTACAATGAGCAGTTCTTC.

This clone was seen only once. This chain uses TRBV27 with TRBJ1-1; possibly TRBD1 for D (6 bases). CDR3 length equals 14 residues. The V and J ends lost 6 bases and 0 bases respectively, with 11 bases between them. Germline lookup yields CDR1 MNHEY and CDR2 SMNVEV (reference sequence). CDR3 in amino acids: CASSKGGMNTEAFF. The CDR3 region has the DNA TGTGCCAGCAGCAAAGGGGGGATGAACACTGAAGCTTTCTTT.

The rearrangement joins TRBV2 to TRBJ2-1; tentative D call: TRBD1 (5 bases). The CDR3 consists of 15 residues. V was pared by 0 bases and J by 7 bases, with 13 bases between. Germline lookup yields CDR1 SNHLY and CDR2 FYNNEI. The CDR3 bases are TGTGCCAGCAGTGAAGCGTCCCGACAGCTTAATGAGCAGTTCTTC. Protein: CASSEASRQLNEQFF.

Written as DNA, the CDR3 is TGTGCCAGCAGCCAAAGCAAGACCTCCTACAATGAGCAGTTCTTC. Translation: CASSQSKTSYNEQFF. This chain links TRBV4-2 with TRBJ2-1; D call uncertain. Trimming stripped 2 bases from V and 0 bases from J, with 8 bases between. The CDR3 consists of 15 residues. In germline, CDR1 is LGHNA, CDR2 YNFKEQ.

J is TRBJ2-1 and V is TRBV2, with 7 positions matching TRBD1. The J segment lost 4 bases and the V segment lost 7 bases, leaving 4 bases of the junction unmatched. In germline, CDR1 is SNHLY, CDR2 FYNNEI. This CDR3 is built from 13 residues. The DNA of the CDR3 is TGTGCCAGCAAGGGACAGAGTTACAATGAGCAGTTCTTC. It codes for CASKGQSYNEQFF.